The 23 T cell receptor beta chains given below trace back to one sample, sequenced in a study of cytomegalovirus exposure and HLA in healthy donors listed by TCRdb under 2017. Library creation used the immunoSEQ multiplex PCR assay. For the multiplex PCR, a mixture combining 60 forward primers for TCR Vbeta segments and 13 reverse primers for TCR Jbeta segments was used. Not all clones reach the TCRdb copy of this immuneACCESS table, which keeps in-frame sequences only. Checked studies attribute under half of the gap to unresolved V genes and leave the rest unexplained. The sample data list around 130,000 clones, and roughly 84% of these were observed just once. Approximately 2.6% of the sample is held by the ten biggest clonotypes. The sequenced sample consisted of PBMCs. The receptors were gathered from a man over 45 in good health and CMV-seronegative.

The genes are TRBV5-1 and TRBJ2-5; 9 bases align to TRBD2. The end of the DNA is better explained by TRBJ2-7, so the J call may be wrong. This CDR3 is built from 15 residues. Per the germline V gene, CDR1 is SGHRS and CDR2 is YFSETQ. The CDR3 sequence is CASSSSTSGLYEQYF. In nucleotides, the CDR3 is TGCGCCAGCAGCTCTAGTACTAGCGGGCTTTACGAGCAGTACTTC.

The genes are TRBV6-1 and TRBJ2-2, with D tentatively TRBD1 (6 bases). The V gene's germline CDR1 is MNHNS and CDR2 SASEGT. This CDR3 comprises 13 residues. V lost 5 bases and J 6 bases, leaving 10 bases between the germline ends. The CDR3 bases are TGTGCCAGCAGTTCCAGGGGTCCCGGGGAGCTGTTTTTT. It translates to CASSSRGPGELFF.

J is TRBJ2-7 and V is TRBV5-1; 8 bases align to TRBD2. This CDR3 has 15 amino acids. Per germline, CDR1 SGHRS and CDR2 YFSETQ. V trimming: 4 bases; J trimming: 3 bases; junction bases outside the gene matches: 9. The DNA of the CDR3 is TGCGCCAGCAGCGCTGACGGGGGGGCATTCTACGAGCAGTACTTC. Translating gives CASSADGGAFYEQYF.

The rearrangement links TRBV4-1 to TRBJ2-2; 9 bases line up with TRBD1. The CDR3 loop spans 17 amino acids. CDR1 and CDR2 (germline): MGHRA, YSYEKL. J lost 4 bases, V lost 0 bases, and 6 bases had no gene match. The CDR3 sequence: CASSQDPDRGATGELFF. DNA for the CDR3: TGCGCCAGCAGCCAAGATCCGGACAGGGGAGCCACCGGGGAGCTGTTTTTT.

The CDR3 DNA reads as TGTGCCAGCAACCAACTAGCGGGGGGGCCTGGTGAGCAGTTCTTC. Amino acids: CASNQLAGGPGEQFF. The chain couples TRBV2 to TRBJ2-1, with 13 bases that match TRBD2. V was clipped by 7 bases and J by 9 bases; unmatched bases: 9. The CDR3 length is 15 residues. Germline assignment: CDR1 SNHLY and CDR2 FYNNEI.

The chain uses TRBV7-9 and TRBJ1-5, with D unresolved. Germline V gene sequence: CDR1 SEHNR, CDR2 FQNEAQ (reference sequence). The length of the CDR3 is 16 residues. The V end was cut by 5 bases, the J end by 4 bases, with 18 bases between. The CDR3, as DNA: TGTGCCAGCAGCCCCGGCGGGGTTTTAACTAATCAGCCCCAGCATTTT. Protein: CASSPGGVLTNQPQHF.

The gene calls are TRBV6-1 and TRBJ2-5; D is unclear. The length of the CDR3 is 15 residues. CDR1 MNHNS and CDR2 SASEGT come from the germline V gene. V was cut by 2 bases and J by 3 bases, with 13 bases left in between. CDR3 DNA: TGTGCCAGCAGTGAATGGAGCTCAAGAGAAGAGACCCAGTACTTC. Translated, it gives CASSEWSSREETQYF.

The chain links TRBV5-6 to TRBJ1-2; 9 nucleotides match TRBD1. Losses at the gene ends were 1 base for V and 2 bases for J; bases not matched to a gene: 9. CDR1 and CDR2 from the germline V gene are SGHDT and YYEEEE. The CDR3 covers 17 residues. In DNA form, the CDR3 reads TGTGCCAGCAGCTTGTTCTTCGGGGACAGGGCCAACTATGGCTACACCTTC. Its protein is CASSLFFGDRANYGYTF.

The chain recombines TRBV10-3 with TRBJ2-7; maybe TRBD1 (6 bases). The ends were cut back, 6 bases at V and 6 bases at J, with 15 bases in the middle. Germline assignment: CDR1 ENHRY and CDR2 SYGVKD. CDR3 length equals 13 residues. CDR3 sequence (DNA): TGTGCCATCAGAAGCGACCAGGGGAGCGAGCAGTACTTC. Translation gives CAIRSDQGSEQYF.

Concerning this clone: This specimen includes other DNA sequences encoding the same CDR3. J is TRBJ1-6 and V is TRBV25-1; TRBD1 matches at 7 bases. CDR3 length equals 14 residues. V gave up 5 bases and J gave up 7 bases; unmatched junction bases: 5. CDR1 and CDR2 (germline): MGHDK, SYGVNS. CDR3 amino acids: CASSPRQGNSPLHF. DNA of the CDR3: TGTGCCAGCAGTCCCCGACAGGGAAATTCACCCCTCCACTTT.

The gene calls are TRBV14 and TRBJ2-7; no reliable D call. V lost 1 base, J lost 1 base, and 8 bases lay in between. The germline V gene has CDR1 SGHDN and CDR2 FVKESK. The CDR3 is 14 residues long. This chain's CDR3 is CASSQGSVSYEQYF. The CDR3 coding sequence is TGTGCCAGCAGCCAAGGTTCAGTTTCCTACGAGCAGTACTTC.

The chain combines TRBV4-1 with TRBJ2-2; D is undetermined. CDR3 size: 16 residues. From germline, CDR1 is MGHRA and CDR2 YSYEKL. V was clipped by 1 base and J by 1 base, with 10 bases between them. The CDR3 protein is CASSQGRSLNTGELFF. The DNA for the CDR3 is TGCGCCAGCAGCCAAGGTCGGTCGCTGAACACCGGGGAGCTGTTTTTT.

The chain has TRBV7-9 and TRBJ2-5, with 7 positions matching TRBD2. This CDR3 has 15 residues. Germline CDR1 and CDR2: SEHNR and FQNEAQ (reference sequence). The J segment lost 4 bases and the V segment lost 5 bases, leaving 10 bases of the junction unmatched. In DNA form, the CDR3 reads TGTGCCAGCAGCAACTCCGGACTAGTCAGAGAGACCCAGTACTTC. Encoded protein: CASSNSGLVRETQYF.

The rearrangement links TRBV5-1 to TRBJ2-5; TRBD2 matches 7 bases. Looked up from germline, CDR1 is SGHRS and CDR2 is YFSETQ. The V gene end was trimmed by 4 bases and the J gene end by 4 bases; junction bases not matched to a gene: 4. The CDR3 contains 13 residues. CDR3: CASSPTGGETQYF. As DNA, the CDR3 is TGCGCCAGCAGCCCTACGGGGGGAGAGACCCAGTACTTC.

In this sample, this clone turned up once. J is TRBJ1-5 and V is TRBV6-1; D gene unclear. This CDR3 region has 14 residues. Trimming removed 1 base at V and 6 bases at J, with 10 bases between. CDR1 is MNHNS, CDR2 SASEGT, per germline. CDR3 DNA sequence: TGTGCCAGCAGTGAAGATTTCGGGGTTCAGCCCCAGCATTTT. Its translation: CASSEDFGVQPQHF.

This chain links TRBV10-1 with TRBJ2-2; TRBD2 matches at 9 bases. V dropped 4 bases and J dropped 5; count of bases not matched to a gene: 11. CDR1 and CDR2 from the germline V gene are WNHNN and SYGVQD (reference sequence). The CDR3 totals 17 residues. The CDR3 bases are TGCGCCAGCAGTGCTTTCGGACTAGCGTTAAAAACCGGGGAGCTGTTTTTT. It is translated as CASSAFGLALKTGELFF.

This clone appeared a few times. CDR3 residues: CASSLGPTSSWETQYF. The DNA for the CDR3 is TGTGCCAGCAGCTTGGGCCCGACTAGCTCTTGGGAGACCCAGTACTTC. V usage is TRBV5-6 and J usage is TRBJ2-5, with 7 bases that match TRBD2. V lost 0 bases, J lost 5 bases, and 10 bases stayed unmatched. Germline CDR1 reads SGHDT; CDR2 reads YYEEEE. The CDR3 covers 16 residues.

A word on this clone: Its ends do not fully match the called genes, so a read error is possible. Here the CDR3 reads CASSPKEQALSRVF. Here the CDR3 DNA reads TGTGCCAGCTCACCAAAGGAACAGGCCCTCTCCCGCGTATTT. The rearrangement uses TRBV18 and TRBJ1-1; D perhaps matches TRBD1 (5 bases). The CDR3 length is 14 residues. The germline V gene has CDR1 KGHSH and CDR2 LQKENI.

The CDR3 is CASSSRGGHIGYEQYF. The CDR3 DNA follows: TGTGCCAGCAGCTCTAGAGGGGGCCACATCGGGTACGAGCAGTACTTC. The chain combines TRBV13 with TRBJ2-7, with 7 bases fitting TRBD1. The CDR3 spans 16 residues. The germline gives CDR1 PRHDT, CDR2 FYEKMQ (reference sequence). The V and J ends lost 4 bases and 4 bases, in that order; junction bases with no gene match: 13.

The chain couples TRBV5-1 to TRBJ2-3; 9 bases fit TRBD2. V dropped 4 bases and J dropped 2; count of bases not matched to a gene: 2. The CDR3 spans 14 residues. Germline CDR1 and CDR2: SGHRS and YFSETQ. The CDR3 region is CASSAGGDTDTQYF. CDR3 nucleotides: TGCGCCAGCAGCGCGGGGGGGGACACAGATACGCAGTATTTT.

The V call is TRBV5-6, the J call TRBJ1-6; 9 nucleotides align to TRBD1. V dropped 0 bases and J dropped 7; count of bases not matched to a gene: 8. Germline lookup yields CDR1 SGHDT and CDR2 YYEEEE. The CDR3 totals 17 residues. The chain's CDR3 is CASSLGGTGTGNSPLHF. The CDR3 DNA is TGTGCCAGCAGCTTGGGAGGTACTGGGACAGGGAATTCACCCCTCCACTTT.

V is TRBV18 and J is TRBJ1-1, with D unclear. Germline values: CDR1 KGHSH, CDR2 LQKENI. With 6 bases removed from V and 1 base from J, the gap between germline ends came to 9 bases. This CDR3 contains 13 residues. In DNA form, the CDR3 reads TGTGCCAGCTCTCCGGGGAGGAACACTGAAGCTTTCTTT. Amino acid sequence: CASSPGRNTEAFF.

This clone was detected only once. The CDR3 region is CASSPNVRVNTEAFF. The CDR3 DNA reads as TGCGCCAGCAGCCCCAACGTGAGGGTGAACACTGAAGCTTTCTTT. V is TRBV4-3 and J is TRBJ1-1; D uncertain. V was clipped by 4 bases and J by 0 bases, with 12 bases between them. The CDR3 has 15 amino acids. Per germline, CDR1 LGHNA and CDR2 YSLEER.